The rows below give T cell receptor beta chains drawn from one sample of a study of blood T cell repertoires in COVID-19. Libraries were prepared by immunoSEQ multiplex PCR; TCRdb keeps only in-frame clonotypes and omits some of them. The repertoire holds roughly 200,000 clones, with around 87% as singletons. The sequenced sample consisted of peripheral blood. The receptor set was obtained from a man aged 60 to 69 with acute or convalescent COVID-19. CDR3s include the opening cysteine and the closing phenylalanine or tryptophan. The order of the fields is D gene, V gene, clone size, J gene, CDR3 protein, CDR3 DNA. D genes are given only for firm matches. Rows may omit the clone size; those that give it use once, few, many or a size class.

>-|TRBV5-6|-|TRBJ2-3
CASSWVQGPTSTDTQYF
TGTGCCAGCAGCTGGGTTCAGGGGCCTACTAGCACAGATACGCAGTATTTT
>TRBD1|TRBV10-3|-|TRBJ2-7
CAIAGTGSYEQYF
TGTGCCATAGCCGGGACAGGGTCCTACGAGCAGTACTTC
>-|TRBV7-2|-|TRBJ2-6
CASSAVSGANVLTF
TGTGCCAGCAGCGCGGTGTCTGGGGCCAACGTCCTGACTTTC
>TRBD1|TRBV18|-|TRBJ2-5
CASSPILPAEAGQGGETQYF
TGTGCCAGCTCACCGATACTACCGGCCGAAGCGGGACAGGGTGGGGAGACCCAGTACTTC
>-|TRBV30|-|TRBJ1-1
CAWAGGLNTEAFF
TGTGCCTGGGCGGGGGGCCTGAACACTGAAGCTTTCTTT
>-|TRBV9|once|TRBJ1-4
CASSVAGKGNEKLFF
TGTGCCAGCAGCGTAGCCGGGAAGGGTAATGAAAAACTGTTTTTT
>-|TRBV15|-|TRBJ1-4
CATSRDPGGNEKLFF
TGTGCCACCAGCAGAGATCCGGGGGGTAATGAAAAACTGTTTTTT
>TRBD1|TRBV27|-|TRBJ1-2
CASKRTGSIYGYTF
TGTGCCAGCAAACGGACAGGGTCGATCTATGGCTACACCTTC
>TRBD1|TRBV6-5|once|TRBJ1-2
CASSPTPGQGYGYTF
TGTGCCAGCAGTCCTACTCCGGGACAGGGCTATGGCTACACCTTC
>TRBD1|TRBV5-5|-|TRBJ2-5
CASSFVQGGTETQYF
TGTGCCAGCAGCTTTGTACAGGGGGGCACAGAGACCCAGTACTTC
>-|TRBV7-2|once|TRBJ2-1
CASSLSTLGGAYNEQFF
TGTGCCAGCAGCTTATCGACTTTGGGGGGGGCGTACAATGAGCAGTTCTTC
>-|TRBV7-2|-|TRBJ2-7
CASSARVYEQYF
TGTGCCAGCAGCGCCAGGGTCTACGAGCAGTACTTC
>TRBD2|TRBV5-1|-|TRBJ2-1
CATRTSGGFNNEQFF
TGCGCCACCCGGACTAGCGGGGGGTTCAACAATGAGCAGTTCTTC
>TRBD2|TRBV6-1|-|TRBJ2-1
CASSEAQRGSYNEQFF
TGTGCCAGCAGTGAAGCTCAGCGGGGGTCCTACAATGAGCAGTTCTTC
>-|TRBV28|-|TRBJ1-6
CASSLITDNSPLHF
TGTGCCAGCAGTTTAATTACTGATAATTCACCCCTCCACTTT
>TRBD1|TRBV2|-|TRBJ1-6
CTGRQGGSNSPLHF
TGTACCGGAAGACAGGGCGGTAGCAATTCACCCCTCCACTTT
>-|TRBV28|-|TRBJ2-7
CASSFLGTRPYEQYF
TGTGCCAGCAGTTTCCTCGGGACACGACCCTACGAGCAGTACTTC
>-|TRBV12-1|once|TRBJ1-5
CASSATLTDLYSNQPQHF
TGTGCCAGCAGCGCCACTTTGACTGACCTTTATAGCAATCAGCCCCAGCATTTT
>TRBD1|TRBV6-2/TRBV6-3|-|TRBJ1-2
CASSLTGATRYTF
TGTGCCAGCAGCCTGACAGGGGCCACCCGCTACACCTTC
>-|TRBV5-8|-|TRBJ2-7
CASSLGQGSYEQYF
TGTGCCAGCAGCTTGGGGCAGGGATCCTACGAGCAGTACTTC
>TRBD2|TRBV12-3/TRBV12-4|once|TRBJ2-3
CASSGLAADTQYF
TGTGCCAGCAGCGGACTAGCTGCAGATACGCAGTATTTT
>-|TRBV25-1|once|TRBJ2-2
CASSETRSSGELFF
TGTGCCAGCAGTGAAACGAGGTCCTCCGGGGAGCTGTTTTTT
>TRBD1|TRBV27|-|TRBJ1-4
CASSLSQGTNEKLFF
TGTGCCAGCAGTTTATCACAGGGGACTAATGAAAAACTGTTTTTT
>TRBD2|TRBV29-1|-|TRBJ2-3
CSAGTSGADTQYF
TGCAGCGCAGGGACTAGCGGCGCAGATACGCAGTATTTT
>TRBD1|TRBV19|-|TRBJ1-4
CASSLQGTGDEKLFF
TGTGCCAGTAGCCTCCAAGGGACAGGGGATGAAAAACTGTTTTTT
>TRBD1|TRBV9|-|TRBJ1-2
CASSATPGQGAGGYTF
TGTGCCAGCAGCGCCACCCCGGGACAGGGGGCTGGAGGCTACACCTTC
>TRBD1|TRBV2|-|TRBJ1-6
CASSEAGQGINSPLHF
TGTGCCAGCAGTGAAGCAGGACAGGGGATTAACTCACCCCTCCACTTT
>-|TRBV12-3/TRBV12-4|-|TRBJ1-5
CASSRGSQPQHF
TGTGCCAGCAGTCGAGGGAGTCAGCCCCAGCATTTT
>-|TRBV30|-|TRBJ2-1
CAWRSRGGYNEQFF
TGTGCCTGGAGGAGTAGGGGGGGATACAATGAGCAGTTCTTC
>TRBD1|TRBV11-3|-|TRBJ2-2
CASSAGTGNTGELFF
TGTGCCAGCAGCGCAGGGACAGGGAACACCGGGGAGCTGTTTTTT
>TRBD2|TRBV6-5|-|TRBJ2-1
CASQGLAGGSNEQFF
TGTGCCAGCCAGGGACTAGCGGGGGGGTCCAATGAGCAGTTCTTC
>TRBD1|TRBV7-3|once|TRBJ1-1
CASSQGQGRAEAFF
TGTGCCAGCAGTCAAGGACAGGGACGGGCTGAAGCTTTCTTT
>TRBD2|TRBV3-1/TRBV3-2|-|TRBJ2-7
CASSQGGGRLNEQYF
TGTGCCAGCAGCCAAGGGGGGGGGAGATTGAACGAGCAGTACTTC
>TRBD1|TRBV11-2|-|TRBJ1-1
CASSSWDRVLLNTEAFF
TGTGCCAGCAGCTCCTGGGACAGGGTTCTCCTGAACACTGAAGCTTTCTTT
>-|TRBV23-1|-|TRBJ1-2
CASKVVGRSSGAYGYTF
TGCGCCAGCAAAGTCGTAGGTCGAAGTTCAGGGGCCTATGGCTACACCTTC
>-|TRBV18|-|TRBJ2-5
CASSPAGLTAETQYF
TGTGCCAGCTCACCAGCCGGTTTAACAGCCGAGACCCAGTACTTC
>-|TRBV19|-|TRBJ1-6
CASSGLRNSPLHF
TGTGCCAGTAGTGGCCTTCGAAATTCACCCCTCCACTTT
>-|TRBV27|-|TRBJ2-7
CASSPRTLAYEQYF
TGTGCCAGCAGTCCCCGGACACTTGCCTACGAGCAGTACTTC
>-|TRBV19|-|TRBJ1-5
CASSIVPGQGNQPQHF
TGTGCCAGTAGTATAGTACCGGGGCAGGGGAATCAGCCCCAGCATTTT
>-|TRBV29-1|once|TRBJ1-1
CSVWGGNTEAFF
TGCAGCGTTTGGGGCGGAAACACTGAAGCTTTCTTT
>-|TRBV28|-|TRBJ2-2
CASSLGTTNTGELFF
TGTGCCAGCAGTTTAGGGACAACGAACACCGGGGAGCTGTTTTTT
>TRBD1|TRBV7-7|-|TRBJ2-6
CASSPGTGAAISGANVLTF
TGTGCCAGCAGCCCCGGGACAGGGGCGGCTATCTCTGGGGCCAACGTCCTGACTTTC
>TRBD2|TRBV11-3|-|TRBJ2-3
CASSLDLKASGGSGTQYF
TGTGCCAGCAGCTTAGATCTAAAGGCTAGCGGGGGATCAGGTACGCAGTATTTT